What follows are 22 T cell receptor beta chains derived from one specimen sequenced in a study of identical twins. TCRdb re-called the 5' RACE reads with MiXCR, one entry per CDR3 protein. The data show roughly 260,000 distinct CDR3 sequences, with over 11% seen just once and 8.8% held by the top ten. Material: memory (CD45RO+) T cells sorted from blood. These receptors originate from a woman aged 18-29 years in good health.

The rearrangement links TRBV24-1 to TRBJ2-1; TRBD2 agrees at 10 bases. Germline CDR1 reads KGHDR; CDR2 reads SFDVKD. Trimming cost V 4 bases and J 7 bases; bases outside gene matches: 9. The CDR3 is 16 residues long. The DNA for the CDR3 is TGTGCCACCAGTGACCTGCTAGCGGGAGTAAAGAATGAGCAGTTCTTC. Its translation is CATSDLLAGVKNEQFF.

J is TRBJ2-1 and V is TRBV11-3, with 7 bases matching TRBD2. CDR3 length: 14 residues. CDR1 and CDR2 from the germline V gene are SGHNT and YENEEA. The ends lost 4 bases at V and 5 bases at J; junction bases unmatched: 5. The CDR3 sequence is CASSSGGIHNEQFF. CDR3 in DNA: TGTGCCAGCAGCTCGGGGGGAATCCACAATGAGCAGTTCTTC.

This clonotype was seen only a few times. The rearrangement links TRBV3-1 to TRBJ1-1, with D perhaps matching TRBD1 (6 bases). The CDR3 spans 15 residues. Trimming stripped 1 base from V and 1 base from J, with 10 bases between. In germline, CDR1 is LGHDT, CDR2 YNNKEL (reference sequence). For the CDR3, the DNA is TGTGCCAGCAGCCAAGGGGGACACCGGAACACTGAAGCTTTCTTT. This codes for CASSQGGHRNTEAFF.

This clonotype was counted many times. The rearrangement uses TRBV19 and TRBJ2-3; perhaps TRBD1 as D (6 bases). Germline loops: CDR1 LNHDA, CDR2 SQIVND (reference sequence). This CDR3 has 13 residues. V dropped 3 bases and J dropped 3 bases, with 7 bases sitting between them. This chain's CDR3 is CASSITGTDTQYF. The CDR3 region has the DNA TGTGCCAGTAGTATTACAGGGACAGATACGCAGTATTTT.

Many counts were recorded for this clonotype. The chain is built from TRBV20-1 and TRBJ2-5; TRBD2 is a possible D gene (5 bases). The germline V gene has CDR1 DFQATT and CDR2 SNEGSKA (reference sequence). Trimming removed 0 bases at V and 3 bases at J, with 8 bases between. The CDR3 loop spans 13 amino acids. The CDR3 region has the DNA TGCAGTGCTAGAGACATGCGGGAAGAGACCCAGTACTTC. It is translated as CSARDMREETQYF.

This clonotype was counted only a few times. CDR3 residues: CASIDRGNKQYF. The DNA for the CDR3 is TGTGCCAGCATAGATAGGGGCAACAAGCAGTACTTC. The J gene is TRBJ2-7, the V gene TRBV6-5; a weak D match, TRBD1 (5 bases). This CDR3 is 12 amino acids long. CDR1 is MNHEY and CDR2 is SVGAGI in the germline V gene. V was shortened by 7 bases and J by 8 bases, with 15 bases between the two germline ends.

The chain combines TRBV28 with TRBJ1-5; no definite D call. The CDR3 is 12 amino acids. Trimming removed 4 bases from V and 10 bases from J, with 11 bases in between. CDR1 is MDHEN and CDR2 is SYDVKM in the germline V gene. The CDR3 loop reads CASSSPSGPQHF. DNA of the CDR3: TGTGCCAGCAGTTCCCCGAGCGGACCCCAGCATTTT.

This chain links TRBV2 with TRBJ2-3; TRBD2 matches 10 bases. Germline V CDR1 and CDR2: SNHLY, FYNNEI. The CDR3 runs 13 residues. The trim removed 8 bases at V and 9 bases at J, leaving 8 bases unmatched. The chain's CDR3 is CASEASGGSTQYF. Written as DNA, the CDR3 is TGTGCCAGCGAGGCTAGCGGGGGTTCGACGCAGTATTTT.

The chain couples TRBV4-2 to TRBJ2-1, with 10 bases lining up with TRBD1. Germline values: CDR1 LGHNA, CDR2 YNFKEQ. Trimming at V came to 3 bases and at J to 8 bases, leaving 7 bases not matched to a gene. The CDR3 runs 15 residues. CDR3 in DNA: TGTGCCAGCAGCCAGGCCGACAGGGGGCTGGATGAGCAGTTCTTC. Translating it yields CASSQADRGLDEQFF.

There are a few counts of this clonotype. The chain has TRBV3-1 and TRBJ2-7; TRBD2 aligns across 7 bases. Germline V gene sequence: CDR1 LGHDT, CDR2 YNNKEL (reference sequence). CDR3 length equals 14 residues. V lost 6 bases, J lost 2 bases, and 7 bases stayed unmatched. CDR3: CASRPREAAYEQYF. The CDR3 DNA reads TGTGCCAGCAGGCCACGGGAGGCGGCCTACGAGCAGTACTTC.

This chain uses TRBV6-2 or TRBV6-3 with TRBJ2-1; TRBD1 matches at 11 bases. Trimming at V came to 6 bases and at J to 5 bases, leaving 9 bases not matched to a gene. Germline V gives CDR1 MNHEY, CDR2 SVGEGT. This CDR3 comprises 16 residues. CDR3: CASRQAGTGGHNEQFF. The CDR3 DNA sequence: TGTGCCAGCAGACAAGCCGGGACAGGGGGTCACAATGAGCAGTTCTTC.

The J gene is TRBJ2-6, the V gene TRBV29-1; D is unresolved. The CDR3 has 16 residues. The ends were cut back, 5 bases at V and 4 bases at J, with 18 bases in the middle. CDR1 SQVTM and CDR2 ANQGSEA come from the germline V gene. The DNA for the CDR3 is TGCAGCGTTTCAGAATTAACAAGGTTGGGGGCCAACGTCCTGACTTTC. It yields the protein CSVSELTRLGANVLTF.

This chain links TRBV6-5 with TRBJ2-1; a weak D match, TRBD2 (6 bases). V lost 6 bases and J lost 7, with 19 bases in between. CDR1 and CDR2 (germline): MNHEY, SVGAGI. CDR3 length: 15 residues. The CDR3 is CASRDSSVGRNEQFF. The CDR3 nucleotides read TGTGCCAGCAGAGACTCTAGCGTAGGGCGAAATGAGCAGTTCTTC.

This clonotype occurred many times. The chain joins TRBV11-2 to TRBJ2-1, with TRBD2 identical over 7 bases. CDR1 is SGHAT and CDR2 is FQNNGV in the germline V gene. The CDR3 totals 16 residues. V dropped 1 base and J dropped 4; count of bases not matched to a gene: 7. CDR3 in DNA: TGTGCCAGCAGCTTAGCCGCGGCTAGCGGATACAATGAGCAGTTCTTC. Protein: CASSLAAASGYNEQFF.

This clonotype was recorded a few times. V gene TRBV20-1 combines with J gene TRBJ2-1; TRBD1 or TRBD2 may be the D gene (5 bases each). V gave up 3 bases and J gave up 8 bases, with 11 bases separating them. CDR1 and CDR2 from the germline V gene are DFQATT and SNEGSKA (reference sequence). The CDR3 consists of 12 residues. This CDR3 is CSASWGPDEQFF. In DNA, the CDR3 is TGCAGTGCTAGTTGGGGACCTGATGAGCAGTTCTTC.

This clonotype was counted many times. The chain joins TRBV5-1 to TRBJ2-3, with 10 positions matching TRBD2. Germline assignment: CDR1 SGHRS and CDR2 YFSETQ. CDR3 length: 16 residues. Trimming removed 0 bases from V and 2 bases from J; junction bases left unmatched: 3. The CDR3 region has the DNA TGCGCCAGCAGCTTGGAGCTAGCGGGAGACACAGATACGCAGTATTTT. As protein: CASSLELAGDTDTQYF.

This clonotype was observed a single time. The DNA for the CDR3 is TGTGCCAGCAGCGAAGGACTAGCGGAGATCACAGATACGCAGTATTTT. It is translated as CASSEGLAEITDTQYF. The rearrangement links TRBV11-3 to TRBJ2-3; 10 bases agree with TRBD2. This CDR3 contains 16 residues. The germline V gene has CDR1 SGHNT and CDR2 YENEEA. Trimming at V came to 5 bases and at J to 2 bases, leaving 7 bases not matched to a gene.

This clonotype has a count of ten or more. The CDR3 protein is CASSPREGTQYF. CDR3 sequence (DNA): TGTGCCAGCAGCCCGAGGGAGGGTACGCAGTATTTT. V gene TRBV7-6 combines with J gene TRBJ2-3; 7 bases line up with TRBD2. J was trimmed by 8 bases and V by 5 bases; bases with no gene match: 4. The CDR3 is 12 amino acids. Germline-derived CDR1 and CDR2 are SGHVS and FNYEAQ.

The gene calls are TRBV20-1 and TRBJ2-7; D is possibly TRBD1 (6 bases). V gave up 4 bases and J gave up 5 bases, with 12 bases separating them. The germline gives CDR1 DFQATT, CDR2 SNEGSKA (reference sequence). The CDR3 contains 12 residues. The CDR3 DNA follows: TGCAGTGCTAACTACAGGGACCACGAGCAGTACTTC. Translating it yields CSANYRDHEQYF.

This chain connects TRBV11-2 to TRBJ1-2; D remains unclear. The CDR3 length is 14 residues. The germline gives CDR1 SGHAT, CDR2 FQNNGV. V shed 3 bases and J shed 1 base, with 9 bases lying between them. This CDR3 is CASSFDENNYGYTF. CDR3 DNA: TGTGCCAGCAGCTTTGACGAGAATAACTATGGCTACACCTTC.

This clonotype came up a few times. One end of the junction fails to match germline, which may point to a read error. This sequence joins TRBV7-2 and TRBJ2-1; TRBD2 aligns across 9 bases. The CDR3 extends over 14 amino acids. CDR1 is SGHTA, CDR2 FQGNSA, per germline. The CDR3 sequence: CASSKTSGYSEQFF. CDR3 coding DNA: TGTGCCAGCAGTAAGACTAGCGGCTACAGTGAGCAGTTCTTC.

This clonotype was seen a handful of times. The V and J genes are TRBV5-1 and TRBJ2-3, with D perhaps TRBD1 (6 bases). Trimming cost V 2 bases and J 4 bases, with 14 bases left between them. Germline values: CDR1 SGHRS, CDR2 YFSETQ. The CDR3 is 15 residues long. CDR3 loop: CASSLKLGGADTQYF. CDR3 DNA: TGCGCCAGCAGCTTAAAGCTAGGGGGAGCAGATACGCAGTATTTT.